This TCR beta chain was observed in a study of human T cells and chemical hapten exposure. Trimming removed 8 bases from V and 2 bases from J; junction bases left unmatched: 3. The CDR3 is 13 amino acids. Germline CDR1 and CDR2: SGHAT and FQNNGV. This clonotype was seen only a few times. Sample time point: patch test 1, 2 weeks after DPC sensitization. Treatment indicated: therapeutic diphenylcyclopropenone sensitization with weekly scalp DPC. TCRdb re-called the RACE reads through MiXCR, storing one row per CDR3 protein. The sample holds 350,000 or so distinct CDR3 sequences, around 7% seen once. The source was whole blood, collected in connection with sensitization to the hapten diphenylcyclopropenone (DPC). The V and J genes are TRBV11-2 and TRBJ2-3; 8 bases fit TRBD2. This sequence was found in a woman aged 18-35 years with alopecia areata. Some clones in this sample may be carry-over from other donors' samples. The CDR3 DNA follows: TGTGCCAGCGGCGGGGGGACCACAGATACGCAGTATTTT. Encoded protein: CASGGGTTDTQYF.